This is a list of T cell receptor beta chains from one sample in a study of blood T cell repertoires in COVID-19. This table comes from immunoSEQ multiplex PCR, and its TCRdb copy is limited to in-frame clones, with some not included. The sample gives 200,000 to 250,000 clones, approximately 80% of which show up once; about 8% is in the top ten. The sample taken for sequencing was peripheral blood. The source is a woman aged 45-65 years with acute or convalescent COVID-19. The CDR3 runs from the conserved cysteine through the conserved F or W. A D gene is named only where the DNA matches it firmly. Some rows have no size entry. The others give once, few or many, or a class for an expanded clone.

TRBJ2-1 TRBV2 TRBD2 18 once CASSGVPGLAGGPNEQFF TGTGCCAGCAGTGGAGTCCCGGGACTAGCGGGGGGGCCGAATGAGCAGTTCTTC
TRBJ2-7 TRBV5-5 - 12 - CASSPYGYEQYF TGTGCCAGCAGCCCATACGGGTACGAGCAGTACTTC
TRBJ2-1 TRBV4-2 - 16 few CASSQAGGLLVNEQFF TGTGCCAGCAGCCAAGCCGGGGGACTCCTTGTGAATGAGCAGTTCTTC
TRBJ2-1 TRBV29-1 - 14 - CSVWGGTSYNEQFF TGCAGCGTGTGGGGCGGGACCTCCTACAATGAGCAGTTCTTC
TRBJ2-3 TRBV7-7 TRBD2 15 - CASSLGASGKDTQYF TGTGCCAGCAGCTTAGGGGCTAGCGGGAAAGATACGCAGTATTTT
TRBJ1-1 TRBV5-1 - 13 - CASSREGNTEAFF TGCGCCAGCAGCCGCGAGGGGAACACTGAAGCTTTCTTT
TRBJ2-2 TRBV7-3 TRBD1 15 - CASSVTTGGNGELFF TGTGCCAGCAGCGTCACTACAGGGGGCAACGGGGAGCTGTTTTTT
TRBJ2-1 TRBV5-1 TRBD2 17 - CASSLVPGLADYNEQFF TGCGCCAGCAGCTTGGTCCCGGGACTAGCGGACTACAATGAGCAGTTCTTC
TRBJ1-5 TRBV19 - 13 many CASSRTVTGPQHF TGTGCCAGTAGTAGGACAGTTACGGGGCCCCAGCATTTT
TRBJ2-3 TRBV30 TRBD2 18 - CAWSSSRTSGGGTDTQYF TGTGCCTGGAGCTCTTCCCGGACTAGCGGGGGGGGAACAGATACGCAGTATTTT
TRBJ1-3 TRBV5-1 - 15 once CASSLDGREENTIYF TGCGCCAGCAGCTTGGATGGCAGGGAAGAAAACACCATATATTTT
TRBJ1-5 TRBV28 - 15 - CASSGGSRGNQPQHF TGTGCCAGCAGCGGGGGGTCCAGGGGCAATCAGCCCCAGCATTTT
TRBJ2-3 TRBV30 - 16 - CAWGEGRVRNTDTQYF TGTGCCTGGGGGGAAGGGCGGGTTAGGAACACAGATACGCAGTATTTT
TRBJ2-7 TRBV2 - 16 - CASSDLETASSYEQYF TGTGCCAGCAGTGACTTGGAGACCGCAAGCTCCTACGAGCAGTACTTC
TRBJ1-2 TRBV11-2 - 16 - CASSLEVIRAAYGYTF TGTGCCAGCAGCTTAGAGGTAATCAGGGCGGCGTATGGCTACACCTTC
TRBJ1-1 TRBV20-1 - 12 - CSASNDRSEAFF TGCAGTGCTAGTAATGACAGGTCTGAAGCTTTCTTT
TRBJ1-4 TRBV24-1 TRBD1 15 - CATSDSGQGYEKLFF TGTGCCACCAGTGATTCGGGACAGGGATATGAAAAACTGTTTTTT
TRBJ2-1 TRBV15 - 14 - CATSRQQRYNEQFF TGTGCCACCAGCAGACAACAGAGATACAATGAGCAGTTCTTC
TRBJ2-7 TRBV10-3 - 12 - CAISETPSEQYF TGTGCCATCAGTGAGACACCCTCCGAGCAGTACTTC
TRBJ1-1 TRBV6-6 - 14 - CASSTGQLNTEAFF TGTGCCAGCAGTACCGGACAGCTGAACACTGAAGCTTTCTTT
TRBJ1-2 TRBV3-1/TRBV3-2 TRBD1 14 few CASSRGQGSYGYTF TGTGCCAGCAGCCGCGGACAGGGGAGCTATGGCTACACCTTC
TRBJ1-3 TRBV5-1 - 16 - CASSWMRQQRGNTIYF TGCGCCAGCAGCTGGATGAGACAGCAAAGAGGAAACACCATATATTTT
TRBJ1-5 TRBV7-8 - 13 once CASSLVVNQPQHF TGTGCCAGCAGCTTAGTCGTCAATCAGCCCCAGCATTTT
TRBJ1-1 TRBV10-3 TRBD1 13 few CATRSRDRGYAFF TGTGCCACCAGGAGCCGGGACAGGGGATATGCTTTCTTT
TRBJ2-7 TRBV4-2 - 18 - CASSQDPEPWTALGEQYF TGTGCCAGCAGCCAAGATCCCGAACCGTGGACAGCCTTGGGCGAGCAGTACTTC
TRBJ2-1 TRBV19 TRBD2 15 - CASRTSGGLNNEQFF TGTGCCAGTAGGACTAGCGGAGGATTAAACAATGAGCAGTTCTTC
TRBJ2-2 TRBV28 TRBD1 16 - CASSPSGTGNTGELFF TGTGCCAGCAGTCCCTCCGGGACAGGGAACACCGGGGAGCTGTTTTTT
TRBJ2-4 TRBV7-2 - 14 few CASSLDTGRNIQYF TGTGCCAGCAGCTTAGATACGGGGAGAAACATTCAGTACTTC
TRBJ2-3 TRBV24-1 TRBD1 15 - CATSDRGQGIDTQYF TGTGCCACCAGTGATCGGGGACAGGGAATAGATACGCAGTATTTT
TRBJ1-4 TRBV23-1 TRBD1 16 - CASSQLDREWRVKLFF TGCGCCAGCAGTCAACTCGACAGGGAGTGGCGTGTAAAACTGTTTTTT
TRBJ2-7 TRBV6-6 - 13 - CATREGSHDEQYF TGTGCCACCAGAGAGGGCAGCCACGACGAGCAGTACTTC
TRBJ1-1 TRBV6-5 - 12 - CASGGLYTEAFF TGTGCCAGCGGCGGACTCTACACTGAAGCTTTCTTT
TRBJ1-1 TRBV28 - 14 once CASSLEPRGTEAFF TGTGCCAGCAGTTTGGAGCCTCGGGGCACTGAAGCTTTCTTT
TRBJ2-7 TRBV7-2 - 12 - CASSLNRYEQYF TGTGCCAGCAGCCTTAATCGGTACGAGCAGTACTTC
TRBJ2-6 TRBV5-1 - 17 - CASSFASGVGGANVLTF TGCGCCAGCAGCTTTGCCTCGGGAGTGGGTGGGGCCAACGTCCTGACTTTC
TRBJ1-1 TRBV12-5 - 17 few CASGLAGRQGGNTEAFF TGTGCTAGTGGTTTGGCGGGGCGACAAGGGGGAAACACTGAAGCTTTCTTT
TRBJ1-6 TRBV6-5 - 12 - CASGNNNSPLHF TGTGCCAGCGGCAATAATAATTCACCCCTCCACTTT
TRBJ1-1 TRBV24-1 TRBD1 16 - CATSDSRTGGYTEAFF TGTGCCACCAGTGATTCCAGGACAGGGGGCTACACTGAAGCTTTCTTT
TRBJ1-5 TRBV6-2/TRBV6-3 TRBD1 18 - CASSYSPGQRGSNQPQHF TGTGCCAGCAGTTACTCGCCGGGACAGCGGGGGTCCAATCAGCCCCAGCATTTT
TRBJ2-7 TRBV28 - 13 few CASSLVQFDEQYF TGTGCCAGCAGTTTAGTTCAGTTCGACGAGCAGTACTTC
TRBJ2-1 TRBV28 - 14 - CASSTTDRYNEQFF TGTGCCAGCAGCACCACCGACAGATACAATGAGCAGTTCTTC
TRBJ2-5 TRBV9 TRBD2 15 few CASSVIGGKQETQYF TGTGCCAGCAGCGTTATCGGGGGGAAGCAAGAGACCCAGTACTTC
TRBJ1-6 TRBV6-4 - 14 - CASSREGINSPLHF TGTGCCAGCAGCCGCGAGGGTATCAATTCACCCCTCCACTTT
TRBJ1-5 TRBV2 - 14 - CASGLRVGDQPQHF TGTGCCAGTGGGCTCAGGGTCGGCGATCAGCCCCAGCATTTT
TRBJ2-7 TRBV6-5 - 14 - CASSPGHLGDEQYF TGTGCCAGCAGCCCGGGACACCTTGGGGACGAGCAGTACTTC